This T cell receptor beta chain was captured in a study of identical twins (dated by TCRdb to 2016 to 2018). In terms of the full investigation: To test whether fetal clonotypes persist, this study deep-sequenced TCR alpha and beta repertoires from monozygotic twins, from unrelated adults of various ages, and from cord blood. Replicate twin experiments were performed at different times using different library preparation protocols to rule out contamination.

What the work shows at the level of the full study, not this receptor alone: The excess sharing between twins in beta out-of-frame sequences was weaker because fewer shared sequences reduced the signal-to-noise ratio. In monozygotic twins, out-of-frame TCR alpha sharing was systematically underestimated by recombination models, although the models agreed with sharing between unrelated individuals. Fewer insertions were carried by abundant cord blood beta clonotypes; a weaker similar trend was observed in young adult naive repertoires, while no such trend was observed in memory repertoires. Conclusions relied on cross-sectional statistical analysis, since the same donors could not be followed over many years. Zero-insertion analyses could be partly confounded by invariant T cells such as MAIT and iNKT, though diverse VJ usage argued against such confounding for most clonotypes. Compared with coincidental sharing between unrelated individuals, an excess of low generation-probability sequences was observed among out-of-frame TCR alpha sequences shared between twins.

The germline V gene yields MNHEY for CDR1 and SVGEGT for CDR2. For this chain, trimming is 3 bases at the V end and 3 bases at the J end, and the number of junction bases without a gene match is 8. Its CDR3 holds 15 amino acids, cysteine through phenylalanine. Only the CDR3 portion is preserved as DNA: 45 bases, with reading frame beginning at the first base. Library method: 5' RACE. The data were produced on an Illumina HiSeq 2000. A universal primer binding site was added through template switching, and the final cDNA carried a unique molecular identifier so that TCR cDNA molecules could be counted accurately. Specific primers in the conserved constant-segment region were used to synthesize first-strand cDNA for TCR alpha and beta chains. To control for contamination, every cDNA library carried two barcodes: a SMART-Mk sample barcode plus Illumina barcodes. TruSeq adapter sequences and Illumina sample barcodes were added in two successive PCR steps. The TCR alpha and beta cDNA libraries were sequenced on the Illumina HiSeq platform using custom primers. For the original study's pipeline: MiGEC was used to process raw reads and extract unique molecular identifiers, and MiXCR was used to find CDR3 positions. Recombination models were inferred per individual with the repgenHMM and IGoR tools using an EM algorithm. Shared clonotype analysis was performed with the tcR package in R, normalizing sharing by the product of cloneset sizes. To study raw recombination without the effects of thymic and clonal selection, out-of-frame nonproductive sequences were analyzed. TCRdb took the public reads, trimmed them with fastp at Q25, ran MiXCR for clone calling and kept in-frame beta chains. Rows are combined by CDR3 protein, so each entry shows the most common genes and DNA. Here the V and J calls rest on TCRdb's processing, not on the authors' analysis. The sample table contains hundreds of thousands of distinct CDR3 sequences; only one count was recorded for over 8.5% of them. The ten most abundant clones make up 0.98% of the sample.

Every donor in the study was a healthy Caucasian. The twin cohort comprised three pairs of female monozygotic twins, all aged roughly 18 to 30 years. The RNA used for TCR libraries was isolated from peripheral blood mononuclear cells. This clonotype was detected a few times. Its antigen is unknown. Base qualities are not at hand, and no much larger clone is one base apart. A further study also used this sample, focusing on yellow fever vaccine responses in identical twins. The second study also describes: According to the authors, the vaccine-induced T cell response in identical twins seemed to be partly convergent and partly specific to each individual. The study precisely tracked vaccine-responding T cell clones in identical twins.

The sample was PBMCs. The V and J segments used are TRBV6-2 or TRBV6-3 and TRBJ2-7; 7 junctional bases match TRBD2. The receptor's source is a woman aged 18-30 years in good health. The CDR3 region has the sequence CASSYSDSGRYEQYF. The DNA sequence follows: TGTGCCAGCAGTTATAGCGATAGCGGGCGCTACGAGCAGTACTTC.